This T cell receptor (beta chain) derives from a study of monozygotic twins with inflammatory bowel disease. The CDR3 totals 13 residues. Germline V gene lookup returns CDR1 SGHTA and CDR2 FQGNSA. TCRdb reprocessed the 5' RACE reads; each CDR3 protein has one entry and no DNA is given. Seen in this sample are some 200,000 distinct CDR3 sequences; the ten most common clones hold 1.6%. The clonotype comes from a human donor with ulcerative colitis or Crohn's disease, or a healthy co-twin of an affected twin (not recorded which). Sequenced input: blood. This rearrangement joins TRBV7-2 to TRBJ1-5; TCRdb's D call, TRBD1, is unchecked because there is no DNA. The CDR3 protein is CASSFTGQEPQHF.